This T cell receptor (beta chain) emerged from a study of identical twins (dated by TCRdb to the mid-2010s). Some background on the complete study: To test whether fetal clonotypes persist, this study deep-sequenced TCR alpha and beta repertoires from monozygotic twins, from unrelated adults of various ages, and from cord blood. To rule out contamination, replicate twin experiments were performed at different times with different library preparation protocols.

To note about this clonotype: The clone's antigen remains unknown. Per-base quality was not reported, and no clone a single base away is much larger than it.

Receptors were amplified or captured by 5' RACE. Sequencing was performed on an Illumina HiSeq 2000. Template switching added a universal primer binding site, and the final cDNA carried a unique molecular identifier that allowed TCR cDNA molecules to be counted accurately. Specific primers in the conserved constant-segment region were used to synthesize first-strand cDNA for TCR alpha and beta chains. Each cDNA library was double barcoded, with a SMART-Mk sample barcode plus Illumina barcodes, to control for contamination. Two successive PCR steps introduced TruSeq adapter sequences along with Illumina sample barcodes. TCR alpha and beta cDNA libraries were sequenced on the Illumina HiSeq platform with custom primers. The paper's data handling went like this. Unique molecular identifiers were extracted from raw reads with MiGEC, and CDR3 positions were determined with MiXCR. For each individual, recombination models were inferred using an EM algorithm with the repgenHMM and IGoR tools. Shared clonotype analysis was performed with the tcR package in R, normalizing sharing by the product of cloneset sizes. To study raw recombination without the effects of thymic and clonal selection, out-of-frame nonproductive sequences were analyzed. Starting from the raw public reads, TCRdb applied fastp trimming at Q25, assembled clones with MiXCR and retained in-frame beta chains. Every entry covers one CDR3 protein and lists the most common genes and DNA from its rows. For this entry, the V and J calls and clone size follow TCRdb and not the study's own pipeline. This sample holds 200,000 or so distinct CDR3 sequences; approximately 15% were observed only once. The ten largest clones add up to 35% to 50% of the sample.

Overall results and qualifications from the work: Because the same donors could not be followed over many years, conclusions were based on cross-sectional statistical analysis. Compared with coincidental sharing between unrelated individuals, out-of-frame TCR alpha sequences shared between twins had an excess of sequences with low generation probability. Invariant T cells such as MAIT and iNKT could partly confound zero-insertion analyses, although diverse VJ usage argued against such confounding for most clonotypes. Excess twin sharing in beta out-of-frame sequences was weaker because fewer shared sequences lowered the signal-to-noise ratio. Out-of-frame TCR alpha sharing in monozygotic twins was systematically underestimated by recombination models, whereas sharing between unrelated individuals was in agreement with the recombination models. Abundant cord blood beta clonotypes had fewer insertions, young adult naive repertoires showed a similar but weaker trend, and memory repertoires showed no such trend.

Every donor in the study was a healthy Caucasian. Three pairs of female monozygotic twins, all aged roughly 18 to 30 years, were included in the twin cohort. Positive isolation kits from Invitrogen were used to isolate the CD4+ and CD8+ T cell populations. These data were also reused for a study on T cells expressing NK-cell markers. The second study's paper adds: Three sorted T-cell subsets (CD3+CD56+NKG2C+, CD3+CD56+NKG2C- and CD3+CD56-NKG2C+) from eight donors had their TCR beta-chain repertoires profiled. Among the eight sequenced donors, only one was HCMV-seronegative, while the other seven were HCMV-seropositive. To restrict sorting to alphabetaTCR-expressing T cells, an anti-gammadeltaTCR antibody was added in several experiments. For over five donors, the dominant CD3+CD56+NKG2C+ clonotypes were among the top 10 CD8+ clonotypes and accounted for about 1.0-7.5% of CD8+ T cells. Those dominant clonotypes were again the most abundant among CD3+CD56-NKG2C+ cells in several donors, at roughly 28.3-60.1%. Whether the expanded NKG2C-expressing T cell clones were specific for HCMV antigens was left unclear. All eight donors whose samples were sequenced were randomly selected healthy volunteers, three of them men and five women. HCMV-specific IgG was detected in serum with a commercial ELISA kit to determine HCMV serostatus. MIGEC was used to demultiplex reads and group the reads by UMI, and MiTCR was used to assemble and quantify clonotypes. Only TCR cDNA sequences supported by at least two reads were kept to exclude erroneous sequences. The tcR package was used for downstream repertoire analysis, with clonotypes matched between fractions based on CDR3 nucleotide sequence plus V segment. VDJmatch was used to annotate antigen specificity against VDJdb, with one amino acid substitution in CDR3 allowed.

The sequence derives from a woman aged 18-29 years in good health. Sample: CD8+ T cells sorted from blood.

The encoded CDR3 is CSARLSTAVSYEQYF. The DNA sequence is TGCAGTGCTAGACTTTCGACTGCAGTGTCCTACGAGCAGTACTTC. The chain is assembled from TRBV20-1 and TRBJ2-7, with no D gene named confidently. V loses 2 bases of germline sequence and J loses 1 base, and the interval between the two ends is 15 bases. CDR1 and CDR2 were assigned from the germline V gene (reference sequence) as DFQATT and SNEGSKA. The CDR3 runs 15 residues from the cysteine to the phenylalanine. Only the CDR3 DNA is retained, 45 bases long and in frame from the first base.